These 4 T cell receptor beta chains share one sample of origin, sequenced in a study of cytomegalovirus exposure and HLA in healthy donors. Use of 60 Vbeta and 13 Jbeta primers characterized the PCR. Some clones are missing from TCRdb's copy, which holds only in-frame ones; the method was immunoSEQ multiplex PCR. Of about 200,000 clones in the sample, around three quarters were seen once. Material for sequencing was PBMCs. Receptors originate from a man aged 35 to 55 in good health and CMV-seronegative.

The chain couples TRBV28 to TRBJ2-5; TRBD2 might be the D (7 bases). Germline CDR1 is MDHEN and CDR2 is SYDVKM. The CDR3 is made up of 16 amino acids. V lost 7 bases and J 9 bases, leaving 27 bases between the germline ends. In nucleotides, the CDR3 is TGTGCCAGCACCGTGGGGGGGACACCGGGTTATAAGTCCCAGTACTTC. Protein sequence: CASTVGGTPGYKSQYF.

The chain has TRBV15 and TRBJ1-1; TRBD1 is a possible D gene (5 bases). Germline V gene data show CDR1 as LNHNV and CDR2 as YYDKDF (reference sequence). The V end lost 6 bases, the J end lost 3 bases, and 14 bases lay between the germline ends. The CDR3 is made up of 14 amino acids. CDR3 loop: CATSPGGGYTEAFF. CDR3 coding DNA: TGTGCCACCAGTCCGGGGGGGGGTTACACTGAAGCTTTCTTT.

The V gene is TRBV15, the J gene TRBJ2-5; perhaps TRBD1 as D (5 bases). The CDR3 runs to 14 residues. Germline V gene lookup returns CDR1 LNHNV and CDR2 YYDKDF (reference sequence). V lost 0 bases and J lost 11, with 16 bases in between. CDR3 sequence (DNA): TGTGCCACCAGCAGAGATCTTCTTGGTAGGGGACAGTACTTC. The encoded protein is CATSRDLLGRGQYF.

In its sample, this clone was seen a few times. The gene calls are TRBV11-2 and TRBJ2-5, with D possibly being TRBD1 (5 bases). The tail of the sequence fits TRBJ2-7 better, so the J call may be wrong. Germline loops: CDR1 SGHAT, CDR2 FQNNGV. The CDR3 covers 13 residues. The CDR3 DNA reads TGTGCCAGCAGCTTAGGTGCAGGGTACGAGCAGTACTTC. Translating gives CASSLGAGYEQYF.